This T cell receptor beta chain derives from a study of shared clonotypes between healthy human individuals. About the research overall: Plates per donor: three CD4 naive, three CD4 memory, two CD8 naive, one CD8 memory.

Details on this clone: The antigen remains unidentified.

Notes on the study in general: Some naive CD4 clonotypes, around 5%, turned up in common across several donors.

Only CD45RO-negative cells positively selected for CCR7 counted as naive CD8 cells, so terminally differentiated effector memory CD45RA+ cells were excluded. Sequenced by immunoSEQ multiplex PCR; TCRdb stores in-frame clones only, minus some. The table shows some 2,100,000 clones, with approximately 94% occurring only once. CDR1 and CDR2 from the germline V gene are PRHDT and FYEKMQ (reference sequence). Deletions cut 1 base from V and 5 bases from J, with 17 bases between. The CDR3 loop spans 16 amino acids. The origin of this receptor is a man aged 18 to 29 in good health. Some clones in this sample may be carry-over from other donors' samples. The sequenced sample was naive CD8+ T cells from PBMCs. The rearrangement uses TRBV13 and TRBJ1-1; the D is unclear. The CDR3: CASSLDVDPRGTEAFF. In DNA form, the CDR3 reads TGTGCCAGCAGCTTAGACGTGGACCCCCGAGGGACTGAAGCTTTCTTT.